This paragraph reports one T cell receptor beta chain. Antigen unknown. A J-beta primer mix and a sample-barcoded 5' primer were used in a second PCR of roughly 7 to 12 cycles. A 12-random-nucleotide template-switch adaptor tagged each cDNA molecule. From the 5' RACE reads, TCRdb called clonotypes with MiXCR, one entry per CDR3 protein. The table has about 1,600,000 distinct CDR3 sequences, 42% seen once. V lost 0 bases, J lost 6 bases, and 4 bases stayed unmatched. The CDR3 sequence is 16 residues long. Germline CDR1 and CDR2: MGHDK and SYGVNS. This sample is part of a study of blood T cells in healthy people across ages. The study's findings and limits: Higher diversity and more naive CD4+ cells were features of long-lived donors, compared to aged donors. Estimated diversity across one million T cells was deemed an underestimate.

J is TRBJ2-3 and V is TRBV25-1; 12 nucleotides agree with TRBD1. This receptor was identified in a woman under 30 in good health. Sequencing was carried out using blood. The CDR3 protein is CASSEYGDRGRDTQYF. Here the CDR3 DNA reads TGTGCCAGCAGTGAATATGGGGACAGGGGGCGGGATACGCAGTATTTT.